One and the same sample provided the 14 T cell receptor beta chains below, sequenced in a study of cytomegalovirus exposure and HLA in healthy donors. The PCR contained 60 Vbeta and 13 Jbeta primers. Assay used: immunoSEQ multiplex PCR; TCRdb lists only in-frame clones, some missing. The table has about 200,000 clones, 83% seen once. Sequencing used PBMCs. The source of these receptors is a girl under 18 in good health and CMV-seronegative.

V is TRBV5-4 and J is TRBJ1-6, with D possibly being TRBD1 (5 bases). The germline V gene has CDR1 SGHNT and CDR2 YYREEE (reference sequence). The V end lost 3 bases, the J end lost 8 bases, and 12 bases lay between the germline ends. CDR3 length: 14 residues. The CDR3 bases are TGTGCCAGCAGCTCCGGGGGTGGGGATTCACCCCTCCACTTT. This encodes CASSSGGGDSPLHF.

The J gene is TRBJ1-5, the V gene TRBV30; D not resolved. With 2 bases removed from V and 4 bases from J, the gap between germline ends came to 6 bases. The germline gives CDR1 GTSNPN, CDR2 SVGIG (reference sequence). CDR3 size: 12 residues. CDR3: CAWSSQNQPQHF. As DNA, the CDR3 is TGTGCCTGGAGTAGCCAAAATCAGCCCCAGCATTTT.

This chain uses TRBV6-6 with TRBJ2-6; D may be TRBD2 (5 bases). This CDR3 is built from 16 residues. CDR1 is MNHNY, CDR2 SVGAGI, per germline (reference sequence). The ends were cut back, 1 base at V and 2 bases at J, with 9 bases in the middle. The CDR3 spells CASSYYKGAGANVLTF. The CDR3 bases are TGTGCCAGCAGTTACTATAAGGGAGCTGGGGCCAACGTCCTGACTTTC.

This rearrangement joins TRBV2 to TRBJ1-3; D call uncertain. The CDR3 covers 15 residues. Germline CDR1 is SNHLY and CDR2 is FYNNEI. Trimming left V 4 bases short and J 4 bases short, with 14 bases between. The CDR3 is CASSASGVRGNTIYF. As DNA, the CDR3 is TGTGCCAGCAGTGCGTCCGGGGTTCGCGGAAACACCATATATTTT.

This clone is a singleton in its sample. This chain joins TRBV9 and TRBJ2-2; TRBD2 matches at 11 bases. The CDR3 has 17 residues. CDR1 and CDR2 from the germline V gene are SGDLS and YYNGEE. Germline trimming cut 2 bases from V and 1 base from J; bases unmatched to any gene: 4. The CDR3 DNA reads as TGTGCCAGCAGCGTTCTGACTAGCGGGAAGAACACCGGGGAGCTGTTTTTT. As protein: CASSVLTSGKNTGELFF.

The rearrangement links TRBV28 to TRBJ1-2; 8 positions match TRBD1. The V gene end was trimmed by 6 bases and the J gene end by 7 bases; junction bases not matched to a gene: 10. This CDR3 is 14 amino acids long. CDR1 is MDHEN and CDR2 is SYDVKM in the germline V gene. The CDR3, as DNA: TGTGCCAGCAGAACCGGGACAGGACGGTCTGGCTACACCTTC. Amino acids: CASRTGTGRSGYTF.

The CDR3 DNA reads TGCAGCGTTGACAGAGCGGGCGACTACAATGAGCAGTTCTTC. Translated, it gives CSVDRAGDYNEQFF. The chain has TRBV29-1 and TRBJ2-1, with D tentatively TRBD2 (6 bases). Trimming shortened V by 3 bases and J by 3 bases, and 12 bases separated the two germline ends. CDR3 length: 14 residues. Germline-derived CDR1 and CDR2 are SQVTM and ANQGSEA.

V is TRBV7-2 and J is TRBJ2-7, with 8 bases identical to TRBD2. Germline-derived CDR1 and CDR2 are SGHTA and FQGNSA. This CDR3 is built from 14 residues. V shed 7 bases, J shed 6 bases, and the junction held 11 bases outside the gene matches. The CDR3 protein is CASKLTGGLAEQYF. The CDR3 DNA reads as TGTGCCAGCAAGCTTACGGGGGGGCTCGCCGAGCAGTACTTC.

The rearrangement links TRBV11-2 to TRBJ1-1, with D perhaps TRBD1 (6 bases). Trimming removed 7 bases from V and 5 bases from J, with 20 bases in between. The germline gives CDR1 SGHAT, CDR2 FQNNGV. The CDR3 totals 15 residues. The CDR3 region is CASNEYQGLRTEAFF. As DNA, the CDR3 is TGTGCCAGCAACGAGTATCAGGGGCTTCGAACTGAAGCTTTCTTT.

The V gene is TRBV7-8, the J gene TRBJ2-3; D not resolved. In germline, CDR1 is SGHVS, CDR2 FQNEAQ. The CDR3 is 12 residues long. With 3 bases removed from V and 6 bases from J, the gap between germline ends came to 7 bases. CDR3 protein: CASSFHVDTQYF. DNA of the CDR3: TGTGCCAGCAGCTTCCATGTGGATACGCAGTATTTT.

The chain links TRBV7-3 to TRBJ2-3, with D hard to call. Germline V gene lookup returns CDR1 SGHTA and CDR2 FQGTGA. V dropped 4 bases and J dropped 2 bases, with 10 bases sitting between them. CDR3 length equals 14 residues. The CDR3 sequence is CASSSGLATDTQYF. CDR3 nucleotide sequence: TGTGCCAGCAGCTCCGGGTTGGCCACAGATACGCAGTATTTT.

This clone has a single count. The chain uses TRBV10-2 and TRBJ2-1, with D unclear. The CDR3 runs 14 residues. V shed 8 bases and J shed 7 bases, with 18 bases lying between them. Germline V CDR1 and CDR2: WSHSY, SAAADI. The CDR3 coding sequence is TGCGCCAGCCAAATTCTTGGGCAAAGGAATGAGCAGTTCTTC. Translating gives CASQILGQRNEQFF.

The rearrangement links TRBV2 to TRBJ2-1, with 9 nucleotides matching TRBD2. V trimming: 6 bases; J trimming: 8 bases; junction bases outside the gene matches: 11. Germline lookup yields CDR1 SNHLY and CDR2 FYNNEI. The length of the CDR3 is 15 residues. Here the CDR3 DNA reads TGTGCCAGCAGGTTGGCGGGAGGGCCTGGCGATGAGCAGTTCTTC. Its protein is CASRLAGGPGDEQFF.

This clone was seen a single time. The chain uses TRBV19 and TRBJ2-1, with 7 bases that match TRBD2. Trimming removed 3 bases from V and 3 bases from J; junction bases left unmatched: 5. This CDR3 is built from 15 residues. Germline CDR1 LNHDA, CDR2 SQIVND (reference sequence). In DNA form, the CDR3 reads TGTGCCAGTAGTATGCTAGCGGATCGCTACAATGAGCAGTTCTTC. This sequence encodes CASSMLADRYNEQFF.